These T cell receptor beta chains were read from a single sample in a study of beta chain features in type 1 diabetes. TCRdb's copy holds only in-frame clones and misses some; the assay was immunoSEQ multiplex PCR. The sample shows fewer than 55,000 clones, 42% of them seen only once. Sequenced sample: Tregs from blood. The receptors stem from a man in his thirties or forties with type 1 diabetes. CDR3s include the opening cysteine and the closing phenylalanine or tryptophan. The order of the fields is clone size, V gene, CDR3 length, J gene, D gene, CDR3 protein, CDR3 DNA. The D gene is left open where the match is weak. Expanded clones are given a class, and other clones once, few, many or no size at all.

>-|TRBV6-5|15|TRBJ2-1|TRBD1
CASSPHGTAYNEQFF
TGTGCCAGCAGCCCTCACGGGACAGCCTACAATGAGCAGTTCTTC
>-|TRBV6-6|14|TRBJ1-2|TRBD1
CASSQLDRTHGYTF
TGTGCCAGCAGTCAACTGGACAGGACTCATGGCTACACCTTC
>-|TRBV4-2|14|TRBJ2-1|TRBD2
CASSLSGRVDEQFF
TGTGCCAGCAGCTTGAGCGGGAGGGTGGATGAGCAGTTCTTC
>few|TRBV23-1|16|TRBJ2-1|-
CASSQSPAEGYNEQFF
TGCGCCAGCAGTCAATCTCCAGCGGAGGGCTACAATGAGCAGTTCTTC
>-|TRBV5-6|14|TRBJ2-1|TRBD2
CASSSGLAYNEQFF
TGTGCCAGCAGCTCCGGACTAGCCTACAATGAGCAGTTCTTC
>few|TRBV5-1|13|TRBJ2-3|-
CASSSGWTDTQYF
TGCGCCAGCAGCTCGGGGTGGACAGATACGCAGTATTTT
>few|TRBV6-1|13|TRBJ1-1|-
CASSADRNTEAFF
TGTGCCAGCAGTGCCGACAGGAACACTGAAGCTTTCTTT
>-|TRBV7-9|13|TRBJ2-1|TRBD1
CASSRQGANEQFF
TGTGCCAGCAGCCGACAGGGGGCCAATGAGCAGTTCTTC
>-|TRBV7-2|14|TRBJ1-4|-
CASSLAWEGEKLFF
TGTGCCAGCAGCTTGGCCTGGGAGGGTGAAAAACTGTTTTTT
>few|TRBV7-8|18|TRBJ2-1|TRBD2
CASSLDLAGEISYNEQFF
TGTGCCAGCAGCTTAGATCTAGCGGGAGAAATATCCTACAATGAGCAGTTCTTC
>-|TRBV2|13|TRBJ2-7|TRBD2
CASRSTGLDEQYF
TGTGCCAGCAGGTCGACCGGACTAGATGAGCAGTACTTC
>few|TRBV5-1|15|TRBJ2-1|-
CASSAGWGSSHEQFF
TGCGCCAGCAGCGCTGGATGGGGTTCTAGCCATGAGCAGTTCTTC
>-|TRBV19|16|TRBJ2-6|-
CASSSSGGSGANVLTF
TGTGCCAGTAGTTCATCAGGGGGGTCTGGGGCCAACGTCCTGACTTTC
>few|TRBV29-1|16|TRBJ2-6|-
CSGLFGGASGANVLTF
TGCAGCGGCCTTTTTGGGGGGGCCTCTGGGGCCAACGTCCTGACTTTC
>-|TRBV27|12|TRBJ1-2|-
CATSDRGLSYTF
TGTGCCACATCCGACAGAGGTTTGAGCTACACCTTC
>-|TRBV5-1|13|TRBJ1-2|-
CASSLSQLYGYTF
TGCGCCAGCAGCTTGTCACAGCTCTATGGCTACACCTTC
>-|TRBV10-3|17|TRBJ2-3|TRBD2
CAIRSPTGGVSTDTQYF
TGTGCCATCAGGTCTCCCACGGGGGGGGTTAGCACAGATACGCAGTATTTT
>-|TRBV7-2|12|TRBJ2-1|TRBD1
CASSSGQGGQFF
TGTGCCAGCAGCTCCGGACAGGGGGGGCAGTTCTTC
>-|TRBV6-1|15|TRBJ2-1|-
CASSEIYSIYNEQFF
TGTGCCAGCAGTGAAATCTATTCAATCTACAATGAGCAGTTCTTC
>-|TRBV2|14|TRBJ2-2|TRBD2
CASRREGGPGELFF
TGTGCCAGCAGGCGGGAGGGCGGTCCCGGGGAGCTGTTTTTT
>-|TRBV6-5|13|TRBJ2-7|TRBD1
CASRRQGEDEQYF
TGTGCCAGCAGAAGACAGGGAGAGGACGAGCAGTACTTC
>-|TRBV9|16|TRBJ1-4|-
CASSVDSGQTNEKLFF
TGTGCCAGCAGCGTAGATAGTGGGCAAACTAATGAAAAACTGTTTTTT
>-|TRBV7-6|13|TRBJ1-5|-
CASSLALNQPQHF
TGTGCCAGCAGCTTAGCCTTAAATCAGCCCCAGCATTTT
>-|TRBV5-1|15|TRBJ1-2|TRBD1
CASSPGQGANYGYTF
TGCGCCAGCAGCCCCGGACAGGGGGCCAACTATGGCTACACCTTC
>few|TRBV18|13|TRBJ2-7|TRBD1
CASSPGTAYEQYF
TGTGCCAGCTCACCAGGGACAGCCTACGAGCAGTACTTC
>few|TRBV2|13|TRBJ2-7|-
CASTGNRDYEQYF
TGTGCCAGCACCGGAAACAGGGATTACGAGCAGTACTTC
>-|TRBV4-2|14|TRBJ1-4|-
CASSQARDGEKLFF
TGTGCCAGCAGCCAAGCCAGGGATGGTGAAAAACTGTTTTTT
>-|TRBV10-3|14|TRBJ1-1|TRBD1
CATSKGQGNTEAFF
TGTGCCACCAGCAAGGGACAGGGGAACACTGAAGCTTTCTTT
>-|TRBV11-3|17|TRBJ2-1|TRBD1
CASSAHPGTESYNEQFF
TGTGCCAGCAGCGCACACCCCGGGACAGAGTCCTACAATGAGCAGTTCTTC
>-|TRBV6-5|15|TRBJ2-1|TRBD2
CASSYSGRTSGEQFF
TGTGCCAGCAGTTATAGCGGGAGGACGTCCGGTGAGCAGTTCTTC
>-|TRBV2|14|TRBJ1-2|-
CASSEIGQLYGYTF
TGTGCCAGCAGTGAGATCGGACAGTTATATGGCTACACCTTC
>-|TRBV29-1|14|TRBJ2-1|-
CSVEESAALNEQFF
TGCAGCGTTGAAGAGAGCGCGGCTCTCAATGAGCAGTTCTTC
>-|TRBV6-1|13|TRBJ2-1|TRBD1
CAVWDRDNNEQFF
TGTGCCGTCTGGGACAGGGATAACAATGAGCAGTTCTTC
>-|TRBV6-5|14|TRBJ1-2|-
CASSYSQDYYGYTF
TGTGCCAGCAGTTACTCACAGGATTACTATGGCTACACCTTC
>-|TRBV5-1|13|TRBJ2-2|TRBD1
CASWQGVAGELFF
TGCGCCAGCTGGCAGGGGGTCGCCGGGGAGCTGTTTTTT
>medium-sized|TRBV7-9|16|TRBJ2-6|-
CASSFPWRAGANVLTF
TGTGCCAGCAGCTTTCCATGGAGGGCTGGGGCCAACGTCCTGACTTTC
>-|TRBV7-2|13|TRBJ1-5|-
CASSRGGGQPQHF
TGTGCCAGCAGCCGTGGAGGCGGTCAGCCCCAGCATTTT
>-|TRBV5-8|19|TRBJ2-1|TRBD2
CASSQPILGLAGGGNEQFF
TGTGCCAGCAGCCAACCGATTCTGGGACTAGCGGGAGGCGGGAATGAGCAGTTCTTC
>-|TRBV5-8|16|TRBJ2-1|TRBD2
CASSSTGLAGYNEQFF
TGTGCCAGCAGCTCGACGGGACTAGCGGGTTACAATGAGCAGTTCTTC
>-|TRBV15|11|TRBJ1-5|-
CATSRGQAQHF
TGTGCCACCAGCAGAGGACAGGCCCAGCATTTT
>-|TRBV2|14|TRBJ1-3|-
CASSPGVSGNTIYF
TGTGCCAGCAGTCCGGGGGTCTCTGGAAACACCATATATTTT
>-|TRBV7-3|18|TRBJ1-3|-
CASSAFLKKNGNGNTIYF
TGTGCCAGCAGCGCCTTTCTGAAGAAAAACGGTAACGGAAACACCATATATTTT
>few|TRBV5-1|16|TRBJ2-1|TRBD2
CASSGIPGLEYNEQFF
TGCGCCAGCAGCGGAATCCCGGGACTAGAATACAATGAGCAGTTCTTC
>-|TRBV28|20|TRBJ2-7|TRBD2
CASSLSIHSHPSGKFSEQYF
TGTGCCAGCAGTTTATCCATCCATAGCCACCCGAGCGGGAAGTTCTCCGAGCAGTACTTC
>few|TRBV7-3|15|TRBJ2-5|TRBD1
CASRATGQGQETQYF
TGTGCCAGCAGAGCCACGGGACAGGGGCAAGAGACCCAGTACTTC
>-|TRBV10-3|16|TRBJ2-1|-
CAISQVVGGGYNEQFF
TGTGCCATCAGTCAAGTCGTCGGGGGAGGCTACAATGAGCAGTTCTTC
>few|TRBV6-5|13|TRBJ2-5|TRBD1
CASRRDRGETQYF
TGTGCCAGCAGGAGGGACAGGGGAGAGACCCAGTACTTC
>-|TRBV23-1|15|TRBJ1-5|TRBD1
CASSQGQGRNQPQHF
TGCGCCAGCAGTCAGGGACAGGGTCGCAATCAGCCCCAGCATTTT
>-|TRBV5-4|11|TRBJ1-1|-
CASVRNTEAFF
TGTGCCAGCGTTAGGAACACTGAAGCTTTCTTT
>-|TRBV5-1|14|TRBJ1-2|TRBD1
CASSPGQGVDGYTF
TGCGCCAGCAGCCCGGGACAGGGGGTTGATGGCTACACCTTC